The 21 T cell receptor beta chains below were found in one sample sequenced in a study of cytomegalovirus exposure and HLA in healthy donors. The PCR used 60 Vbeta and 13 Jbeta primers. The repertoire was sequenced with immunoSEQ multiplex PCR; TCRdb's copy has only in-frame clones and lacks some. The profile shows about 210,000 clones, 65% to 90% of them singletons. The sequencing sample was made of PBMCs. Receptors originate from a woman in her 30s in good health and CMV-seronegative.

V gene TRBV9 combines with J gene TRBJ2-1; 7 bases map to TRBD2. The CDR3 has 16 residues. CDR1 and CDR2 from the germline V gene are SGDLS and YYNGEE. The ends lost 0 bases at V and 8 bases at J; junction bases unmatched: 11. CDR3 nucleotide sequence: TGTGCCAGCAGCGTAGGTAACGGGAGGCTATCGGATGAGCAGTTCTTC. This sequence encodes CASSVGNGRLSDEQFF.

V and J are TRBV6-4 and TRBJ2-1; no reliable D call. Trimming removed 6 bases from V and 0 bases from J, with 12 bases in between. This CDR3 contains 15 residues. Germline-derived CDR1 and CDR2 are MRHNA and SNTAGT. Here the CDR3 DNA reads TGTGCCAGCAGAGTGACATGGTCCTCCTACAATGAGCAGTTCTTC. Translation: CASRVTWSSYNEQFF.

V and J are TRBV4-1 and TRBJ2-7, with a tentative D call TRBD2 (6 bases). CDR3 length equals 15 residues. The germline V gene has CDR1 MGHRA and CDR2 YSYEKL. Trimming cost V 0 bases and J 3 bases, with 12 bases left between them. The CDR3 region has the DNA TGCGCCAGCAGCCAAGATGGGGGGACCCGCTACGAGCAGTACTTC. Translation: CASSQDGGTRYEQYF.

The J gene is TRBJ2-7, the V gene TRBV28; 7 bases are a match to TRBD1. The germline V gene has CDR1 MDHEN and CDR2 SYDVKM. The junction had 8 bases not matched to a gene; V was cut back by 6 bases and J by 3 bases. This CDR3 region has 14 residues. DNA for the CDR3: TGTGCCAGCAGCCGAACCGGGGACAGCTACGAGCAGTACTTC. Its protein product is CASSRTGDSYEQYF.

This clone was counted a few times. The rearrangement joins TRBV28 to TRBJ1-2; 8 bases are shared with TRBD1. This CDR3 is built from 15 residues. The germline V gene encodes CDR1 MDHEN and CDR2 SYDVKM. V trimming: 2 bases; J trimming: 1 base; junction bases outside the gene matches: 3. In DNA, the CDR3 is TGTGCCAGCAGTTTAGGGACAGGCCTTAACTATGGCTACACCTTC. Translation gives CASSLGTGLNYGYTF.

The rearrangement joins TRBV5-1 to TRBJ1-2, with 10 bases fitting TRBD1. The germline V gene has CDR1 SGHRS and CDR2 YFSETQ. V lost 0 bases and J lost 11; bases outside the gene matches: 13. This CDR3 region has 16 residues. The CDR3 coding sequence is TGCGCCAGCAGCTTGGACGGACAGGGGGGGCGTTTGGGGTACACCTTC. This encodes CASSLDGQGGRLGYTF.

CDR3 bases: TGTGCCAGCAGTCGGACAGGGAGGAGCTCCTACGAGCAGTACTTC. Its protein product is CASSRTGRSSYEQYF. The chain joins TRBV5-4 to TRBJ2-7, with TRBD1 matching 8 bases. Germline V gene data show CDR1 as SGHNT and CDR2 as YYREEE (reference sequence). V shed 5 bases and J 0 bases; nucleotides not matched to a gene: 7. The CDR3 extends over 15 amino acids.

In DNA form, the CDR3 reads TGTGCCAGCAGGCAGATAGCCAAAAACATTCAGTACTTC. Its protein is CASRQIAKNIQYF. The V gene is TRBV6-5, the J gene TRBJ2-4; D unclear. V shed 6 bases and J shed 0 bases, with 6 bases lying between them. The CDR3 is 13 amino acids. Germline lookup yields CDR1 MNHEY and CDR2 SVGAGI.

The chain has TRBV21-1 and TRBJ2-2; the D call of TRBD1 is as the table states it, not checked on the DNA. TRBV21-1 is deemed a pseudogene. The CDR3 is made up of 15 amino acids. The CDR3 reads CASSATGPNTGELFF. The CDR3 region has the DNA TGTGCCAGCAGCGCGACAGGGCCGAACACCGGGGAGCTGTTTTTT.

Only a few counts were recorded for this clone. The V call is TRBV4-1, the J call TRBJ1-4; no clear D. Trimming shortened V by 3 bases and J by 4 bases, and 15 bases separated the two germline ends. CDR1 is MGHRA and CDR2 is YSYEKL in the germline V gene. The CDR3 has 16 amino acids. The chain's CDR3 is CASSQEGTANNEKLFF. The CDR3 bases are TGCGCCAGCAGCCAGGAGGGTACAGCTAATAATGAAAAACTGTTTTTT.

This clone was observed a few times. This sequence joins TRBV5-1 and TRBJ2-5; 11 nucleotides align to TRBD2. CDR3 length: 17 amino acids. Trimming took 1 base from V and 5 from J; bases not matched to a gene: 10. Germline CDR1 is SGHRS and CDR2 is YFSETQ. CDR3 in DNA: TGCGCCAGCAGCTTGTCTTCCGGGACTAGCGGATTCGAGACCCAGTACTTC. Its protein is CASSLSSGTSGFETQYF. The full variable domain, completed using reference TRBV5-1 and TRBJ2-5, is KAGVTQTPRYLIKTRGQQVTLSCSPISGHRSVSWYQQTPGQGLQFLFEYFSETQRNKGNFPGRFSGRQFSNSRSEMNVSTLELGDSALYLCASSLSSGTSGFETQYFGPGTRLLVL.

This clone is a singleton in its sample. This chain links TRBV28 with TRBJ2-2; 7 bases agree with TRBD1. The CDR3 has 15 residues. Germline V lookup: CDR1 MDHEN, CDR2 SYDVKM. Unmatched junction bases numbered 9, after V lost 10 bases and J lost 1 base. Here the CDR3 DNA reads TGTGCCACCGAAGTTAGACAGGGGAACACCGGGGAGCTGTTTTTT. Amino acid sequence: CATEVRQGNTGELFF.

The genes are TRBV27 and TRBJ2-1, with TRBD2 identical over 7 bases. CDR1 and CDR2 from the germline V gene are MNHEY and SMNVEV (reference sequence). The CDR3 covers 14 residues. V lost 5 bases to trimming and J lost 4 bases; unmatched junction nucleotides: 5. The DNA for the CDR3 is TGTGCCAGCAGTACAGCGGGGACGTACAATGAGCAGTTCTTC. It is translated as CASSTAGTYNEQFF.

This rearrangement joins TRBV4-1 to TRBJ2-1, with a possible D match to TRBD1 (5 bases). The ends were cut back, 0 bases at V and 1 base at J, with 7 bases in the middle. The CDR3 spans 15 residues. Germline-derived CDR1 and CDR2 are MGHRA and YSYEKL. DNA of the CDR3: TGCGCCAGCAGCCAAGAGACAGAATCCTACAATGAGCAGTTCTTC. Its protein product is CASSQETESYNEQFF.

The V gene is TRBV7-3, the J gene TRBJ2-1; 8 bases line up with TRBD2. The germline V gene encodes CDR1 SGHTA and CDR2 FQGTGA. The CDR3 runs 17 residues. Trimming at V came to 2 bases and at J to 0 bases, leaving 6 bases not matched to a gene. CDR3 bases: TGTGCCAGCAGCTTAGCGGGAGGCCCAAGCTCCTACAATGAGCAGTTCTTC. Amino acids: CASSLAGGPSSYNEQFF.

This clone is a singleton in its sample. The rearrangement uses TRBV7-3 and TRBJ2-1, with 12 bases that match TRBD2. The CDR3 has 15 residues. In germline, CDR1 is SGHTA, CDR2 FQGTGA. V lost 5 bases to trimming and J lost 6 bases; unmatched junction nucleotides: 5. For the CDR3, the DNA is TGTGCCAGCAGCCCCCGGACTAGCGGGATCAATGAGCAGTTCTTC. Translation gives CASSPRTSGINEQFF.

This clone was detected only a few times. The rearrangement links TRBV5-1 to TRBJ2-3; TRBD2 aligns across 9 bases. This CDR3 is 16 amino acids long. Germline assignment: CDR1 SGHRS and CDR2 YFSETQ. J was trimmed by 4 bases and V by 5 bases; bases with no gene match: 11. The CDR3 coding sequence is TGCGCCAGCAGTGGGCAGGGCGGGGGGGCAGCAGATACGCAGTATTTT. Encoded protein: CASSGQGGGAADTQYF.

The chain has TRBV6-5 and TRBJ2-1, with D uncertain. Germline CDR1 and CDR2: MNHEY and SVGAGI. Trimming removed 0 bases from V and 5 bases from J, with 5 bases in between. There are 13 residues in the CDR3. The chain's CDR3 is CASSYSEDNEQFF. CDR3 coding DNA: TGTGCCAGCAGTTACTCAGAGGACAATGAGCAGTTCTTC.

The V gene is TRBV19, the J gene TRBJ1-2, with D uncertain. This CDR3 spans 13 amino acids. V shed 8 bases and J shed 6 bases, with 16 bases lying between them. The germline V gene has CDR1 LNHDA and CDR2 SQIVND (reference sequence). The CDR3 protein is CASAGITKDGYTF. CDR3 DNA sequence: TGTGCCAGTGCAGGTATAACCAAAGATGGCTACACCTTC.

The V and J genes are TRBV28 and TRBJ2-5; TRBD2 might be the D (5 bases). The CDR3 spans 17 residues. Trimming took 3 bases from V and 2 from J, leaving 19 bases between them. CDR1 MDHEN and CDR2 SYDVKM come from the germline V gene. CDR3 loop: CASSFVGSRTLQETQYF. In DNA form, the CDR3 reads TGTGCCAGCAGTTTCGTCGGTAGTAGGACTCTACAAGAGACCCAGTACTTC.

This clone is a singleton in its sample. J is TRBJ1-1 and V is TRBV27; D gene uncertain. The germline CDR1 and CDR2 sequences are MNHEY and SMNVEV (reference sequence). V shed 3 bases and J shed 1 base, with 9 bases lying between them. The CDR3 extends over 14 amino acids. CDR3 sequence: CASSLQVGNTEAFF. CDR3 in DNA: TGTGCCAGCAGTTTGCAGGTCGGGAACACTGAAGCTTTCTTT.